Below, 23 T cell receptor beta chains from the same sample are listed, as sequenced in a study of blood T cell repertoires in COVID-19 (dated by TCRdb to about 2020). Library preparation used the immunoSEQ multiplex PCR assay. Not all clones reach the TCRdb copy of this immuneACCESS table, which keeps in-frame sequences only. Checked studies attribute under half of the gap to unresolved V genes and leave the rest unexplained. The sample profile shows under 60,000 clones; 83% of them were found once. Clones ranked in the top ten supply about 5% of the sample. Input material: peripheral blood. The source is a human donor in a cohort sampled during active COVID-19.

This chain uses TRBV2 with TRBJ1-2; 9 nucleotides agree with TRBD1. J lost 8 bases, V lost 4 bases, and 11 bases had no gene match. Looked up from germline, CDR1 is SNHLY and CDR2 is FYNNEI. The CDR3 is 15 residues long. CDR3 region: CASSGPGQGSGGYTF. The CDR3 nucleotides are TGTGCCAGCAGTGGACCGGGACAGGGTTCCGGGGGCTACACCTTC. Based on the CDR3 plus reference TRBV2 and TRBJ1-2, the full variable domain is EPEVTQTPSHQVTQMGQEVILRCVPISNHLYFYWYRQILGQKVEFLVSFYNNEISEKSEIFDDQFSVERPDGSNFTLKIRSTKLEDSAMYFCASSGPGQGSGGYTFGSGTRLTVV.

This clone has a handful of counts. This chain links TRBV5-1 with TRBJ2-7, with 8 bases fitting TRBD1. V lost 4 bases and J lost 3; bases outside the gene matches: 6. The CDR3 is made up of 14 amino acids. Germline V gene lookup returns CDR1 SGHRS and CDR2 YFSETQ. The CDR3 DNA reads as TGCGCCAGCAGCACCGGACAGGGCGTCTACGAGCAGTACTTC. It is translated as CASSTGQGVYEQYF.

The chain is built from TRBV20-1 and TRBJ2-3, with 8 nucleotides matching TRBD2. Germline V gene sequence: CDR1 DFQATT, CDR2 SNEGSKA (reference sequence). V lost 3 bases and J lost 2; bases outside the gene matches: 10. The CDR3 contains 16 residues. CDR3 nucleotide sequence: TGCAGTGCTAGTTTTCGCGCAGCGGGGGACACAGATACGCAGTATTTT. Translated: CSASFRAAGDTDTQYF.

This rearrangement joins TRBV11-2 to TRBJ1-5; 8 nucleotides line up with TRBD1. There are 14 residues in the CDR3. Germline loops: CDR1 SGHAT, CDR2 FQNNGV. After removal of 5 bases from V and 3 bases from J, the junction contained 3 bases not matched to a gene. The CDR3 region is CASSTGGNNQPQHF. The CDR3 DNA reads TGTGCCAGCAGCACAGGGGGAAACAATCAGCCCCAGCATTTT.

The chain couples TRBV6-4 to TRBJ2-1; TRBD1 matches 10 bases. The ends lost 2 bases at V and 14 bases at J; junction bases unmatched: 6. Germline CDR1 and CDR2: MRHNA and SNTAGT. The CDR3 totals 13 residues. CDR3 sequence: CASSDTPDRGKFF. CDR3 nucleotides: TGTGCCAGCAGTGACACCCCGGACAGGGGGAAGTTCTTC.

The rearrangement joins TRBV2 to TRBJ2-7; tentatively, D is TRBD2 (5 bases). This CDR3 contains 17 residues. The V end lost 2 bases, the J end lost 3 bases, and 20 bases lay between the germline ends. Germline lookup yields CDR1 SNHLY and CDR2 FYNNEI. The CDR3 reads CASSEIVIERPFYEQYF. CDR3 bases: TGTGCCAGCAGTGAAATTGTGATCGAGCGGCCCTTCTACGAGCAGTACTTC.

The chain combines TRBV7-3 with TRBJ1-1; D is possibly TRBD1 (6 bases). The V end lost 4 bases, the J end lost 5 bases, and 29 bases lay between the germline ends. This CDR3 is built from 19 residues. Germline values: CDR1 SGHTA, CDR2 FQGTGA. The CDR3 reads CASSSISIRQAPRWTEAFF. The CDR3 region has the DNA TGTGCCAGCAGCTCCATTTCCATCAGACAGGCTCCCCGGTGGACTGAAGCTTTCTTT.

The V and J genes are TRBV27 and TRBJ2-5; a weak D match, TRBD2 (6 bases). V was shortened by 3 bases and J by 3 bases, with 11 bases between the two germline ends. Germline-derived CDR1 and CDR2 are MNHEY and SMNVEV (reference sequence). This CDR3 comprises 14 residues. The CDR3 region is CASSLAGSKETQYF. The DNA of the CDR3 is TGTGCCAGCAGTTTGGCGGGGTCGAAAGAGACCCAGTACTTC.

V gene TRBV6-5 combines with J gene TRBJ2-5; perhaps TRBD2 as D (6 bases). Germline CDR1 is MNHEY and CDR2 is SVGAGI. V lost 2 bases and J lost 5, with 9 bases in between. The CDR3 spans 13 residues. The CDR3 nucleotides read TGTGCCAGCAGTTACAGGAGGGGCGAGACCCAGTACTTC. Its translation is CASSYRRGETQYF.

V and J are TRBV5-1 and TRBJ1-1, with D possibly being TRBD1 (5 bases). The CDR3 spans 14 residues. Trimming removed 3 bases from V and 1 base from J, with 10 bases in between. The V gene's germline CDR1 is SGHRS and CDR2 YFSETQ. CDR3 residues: CASSSVGENTEAFF. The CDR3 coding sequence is TGCGCCAGCAGCTCAGTAGGGGAGAACACTGAAGCTTTCTTT.

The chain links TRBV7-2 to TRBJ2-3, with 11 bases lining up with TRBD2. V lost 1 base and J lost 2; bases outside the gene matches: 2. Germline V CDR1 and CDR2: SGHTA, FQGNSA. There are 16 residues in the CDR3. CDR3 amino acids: CASSLGLAGSTDTQYF. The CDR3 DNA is TGTGCCAGCAGCTTAGGACTAGCGGGGTCCACAGATACGCAGTATTTT.

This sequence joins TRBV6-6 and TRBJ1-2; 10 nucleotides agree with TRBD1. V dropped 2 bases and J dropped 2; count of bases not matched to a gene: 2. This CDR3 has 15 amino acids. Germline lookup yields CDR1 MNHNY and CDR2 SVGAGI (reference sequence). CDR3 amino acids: CASSYPTGGNYGYTF. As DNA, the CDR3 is TGTGCCAGCAGTTACCCGACAGGGGGCAACTATGGCTACACCTTC.

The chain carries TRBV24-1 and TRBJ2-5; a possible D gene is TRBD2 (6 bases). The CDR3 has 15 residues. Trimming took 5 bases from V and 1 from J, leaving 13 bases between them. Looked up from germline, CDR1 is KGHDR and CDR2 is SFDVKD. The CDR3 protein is CATSVGGFGQETQYF. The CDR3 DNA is TGTGCCACCAGTGTGGGGGGTTTCGGCCAAGAGACCCAGTACTTC.

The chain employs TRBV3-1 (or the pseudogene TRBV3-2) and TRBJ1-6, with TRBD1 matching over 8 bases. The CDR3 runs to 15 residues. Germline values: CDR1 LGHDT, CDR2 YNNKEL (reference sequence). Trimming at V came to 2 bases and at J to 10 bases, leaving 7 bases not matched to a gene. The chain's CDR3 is CASSQNGQGGSPLHF. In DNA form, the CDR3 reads TGTGCCAGCAGCCAAAACGGACAGGGTGGATCACCCCTCCACTTT.

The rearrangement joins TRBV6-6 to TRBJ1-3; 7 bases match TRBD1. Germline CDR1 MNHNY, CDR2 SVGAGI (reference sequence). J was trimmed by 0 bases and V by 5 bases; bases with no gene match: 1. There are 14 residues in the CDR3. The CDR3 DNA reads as TGTGCCAGCAGTAGGGACAGCTCTGGAAACACCATATATTTT. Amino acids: CASSRDSSGNTIYF.

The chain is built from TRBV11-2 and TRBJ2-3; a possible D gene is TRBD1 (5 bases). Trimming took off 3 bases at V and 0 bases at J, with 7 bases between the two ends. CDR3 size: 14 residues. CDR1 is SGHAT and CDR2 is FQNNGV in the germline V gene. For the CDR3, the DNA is TGTGCCAGCAGCTTTTCAGGGAGCACAGATACGCAGTATTTT. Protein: CASSFSGSTDTQYF.

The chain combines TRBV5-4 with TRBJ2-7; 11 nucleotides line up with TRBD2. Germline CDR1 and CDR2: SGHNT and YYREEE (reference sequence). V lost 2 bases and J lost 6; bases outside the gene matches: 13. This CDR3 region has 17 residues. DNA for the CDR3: TGTGCCAGCAGCTTTCCGACTAGCGGGATTGGAATCGGCGAGCAGTACTTC. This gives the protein CASSFPTSGIGIGEQYF.

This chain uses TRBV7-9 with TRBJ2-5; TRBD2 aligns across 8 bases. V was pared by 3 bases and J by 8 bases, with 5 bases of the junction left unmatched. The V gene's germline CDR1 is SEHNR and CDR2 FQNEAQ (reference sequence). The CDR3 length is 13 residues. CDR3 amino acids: CASSFEGLDTQYF. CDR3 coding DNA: TGTGCCAGCAGCTTTGAGGGACTAGACACCCAGTACTTC. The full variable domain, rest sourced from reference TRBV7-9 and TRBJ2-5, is DTGVSQNPRHKITKRGQNVTFRCDPISEHNRLYWYRQTLGQGPEFLTYFQNEAQLEKSRLLSDRFSAERPKGSFSTLEIQRTEQGDSAMYLCASSFEGLDTQYFGPGTRLLVL.

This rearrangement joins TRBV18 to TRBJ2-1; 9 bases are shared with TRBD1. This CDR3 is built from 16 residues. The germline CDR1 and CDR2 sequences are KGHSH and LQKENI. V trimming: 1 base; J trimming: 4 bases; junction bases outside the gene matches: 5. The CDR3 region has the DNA TGTGCCAGCTCACCACGGGACAGGGTGCGGTACAATGAGCAGTTCTTC. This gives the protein CASSPRDRVRYNEQFF.

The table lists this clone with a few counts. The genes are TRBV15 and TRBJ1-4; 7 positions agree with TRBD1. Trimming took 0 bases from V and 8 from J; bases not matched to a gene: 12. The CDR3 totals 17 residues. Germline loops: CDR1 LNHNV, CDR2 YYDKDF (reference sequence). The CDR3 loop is CATSRDGAGGREEKLFF. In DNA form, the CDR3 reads TGTGCCACCAGCAGAGACGGGGCAGGGGGGAGAGAGGAAAAACTGTTTTTT.

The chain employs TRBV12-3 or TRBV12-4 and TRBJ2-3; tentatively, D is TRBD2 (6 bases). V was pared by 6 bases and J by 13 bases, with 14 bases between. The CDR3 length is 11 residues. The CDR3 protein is CASSLRGVEYF. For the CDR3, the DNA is TGTGCCAGCAGCCTACGCGGGGTTGAGTATTTT.

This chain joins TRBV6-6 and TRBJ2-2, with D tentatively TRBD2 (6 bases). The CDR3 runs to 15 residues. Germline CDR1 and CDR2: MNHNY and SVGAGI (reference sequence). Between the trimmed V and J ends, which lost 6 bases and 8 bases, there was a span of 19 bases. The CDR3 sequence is CASSGGLGVLGELFF. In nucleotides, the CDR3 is TGTGCCAGCAGCGGAGGGTTGGGGGTTTTGGGGGAGCTGTTTTTT.

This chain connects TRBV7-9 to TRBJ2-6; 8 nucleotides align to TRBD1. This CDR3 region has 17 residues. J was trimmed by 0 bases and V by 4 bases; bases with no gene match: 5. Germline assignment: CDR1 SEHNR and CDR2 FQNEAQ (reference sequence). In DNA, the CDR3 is TGTGCCAGCAGCTGGACAGGGATTTTCTCTGGGGCCAACGTCCTGACTTTC. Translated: CASSWTGIFSGANVLTF.